This T cell receptor (beta chain) was observed in a study of T-cell reconstitution after alpha-beta-depleted transplantation in children. Broader study findings: Reportedly, alpha-beta T cells present about two months post-transplant originated from several hundred expanded clones of graft origin. At day 60, the high TCRbeta diversity found in some patients originated from recipient T cells and thymic progenitors that had survived.

This clonotype was recorded a few times. Its antigen is not identified. Germline values: CDR1 WSHSY, CDR2 SAAADI. The CDR3 loop spans 11 amino acids. Trimming cost V 2 bases and J 2 bases, with 0 bases left between them. Molecular barcoding with unique molecular identifiers was used for the TCRbeta library. TCRdb redid the calling of the PCR reads with MiXCR, one entry per CDR3 protein. The table lists a few hundred thousand distinct CDR3 sequences, approximately 23% of them singletons. The sample here was PBMCs, mostly from graft donor cells, taken 180 days after TCRalphabeta/CD19-depleted stem cell transplant. V and J are TRBV10-2 and TRBJ1-1; unclear D gene. The TCR originated in a male patient between 10 and 17 years old who had a stem cell transplant for acute lymphoblastic leukemia, so the T cells may come from the graft donor. CDR3 in amino acids: CASSENTEAFF. CDR3 nucleotide sequence: TGCGCCAGCAGTGAGAACACTGAAGCTTTCTTT.